This T cell receptor beta chain came from a study of a mutant IDH1 vaccine in newly diagnosed glioma. Time point given: baseline, week 1 (first vaccination visit). As for treatment: pre-vaccination baseline after standard-of-care therapy. The germline V gene has CDR1 GTSNPN and CDR2 SVGIG (reference sequence). This CDR3 contains 14 residues. V lost 6 bases and J 6 bases, leaving 18 bases between the germline ends. Sequencing used immunoSEQ multiplex PCR; TCRdb keeps in-frame clones, though not all of them. This table holds roughly 35,000 clones, about nine tenths found once. The source material was PBMCs, sampled from a glioma patient treated with radiotherapy, temozolomide or both. The chain employs TRBV30 and TRBJ1-3; D is unresolved. This clonotype originated in a woman between 40 and 55 years old with glioma. CDR3: CACALSVAENTIYF. In DNA, the CDR3 is TGTGCCTGTGCTTTGAGCGTAGCTGAAAACACCATATATTTT.